The sequence of this T cell receptor (beta chain) was determined in a study of CD8 T cells in ankylosing spondylitis. Quantitative 5'-RACE with molecular barcodes generated TCR beta libraries. TCRdb re-analysed the 5' RACE reads in MiXCR, keeping a single row per CDR3 protein. The profile shows hundreds of thousands of distinct CDR3 sequences, 15% to 25% of them singletons. The CDR3 is 13 amino acids. The germline V and J ends were trimmed by 5 bases and 1 base, with 8 bases remaining between them. Germline loops: CDR1 SGHTA, CDR2 FQGTGA. This TCR derives from a male donor with ankylosing spondylitis or in good health (not recorded which). The specimen was blood, either unsorted or a sorted T cell fraction (not recorded which). The rearrangement joins TRBV7-3 to TRBJ1-1, with a possible D match to TRBD1 (5 bases). The CDR3 sequence is CASSAGPNTEAFF. For the CDR3, the DNA is TGTGCCAGCAGCGCGGGACCGAACACTGAAGCTTTCTTT.